This T cell receptor beta chain was found in a study of control samples from healthy donors and cancer patients. Here immunoSEQ multiplex PCR was the method, and the copy in TCRdb shows in-frame clones only, minus some. The sample has 45,000 or so clones, approximately 90% seen once. The CDR3 has 11 residues. Germline CDR1 SGHDT, CDR2 YYEEEE. V lost 0 bases to trimming and J lost 9 bases, with 4 bases between them. The specimen sequenced was PBMCs. This chain uses TRBV5-6 with TRBJ2-1; D unclear. The source is a woman in her 40s with head and neck cancer. CDR3 amino acids: CASSLELEQFF. In DNA, the CDR3 is TGTGCCAGCAGCTTGGAACTTGAGCAGTTCTTC.